The clone carrying this T cell receptor (beta chain) was recorded once. Repertoires were generated with immunoSEQ multiplex PCR, while TCRdb's copy carries only in-frame clones and drops some. The sample shows about 220,000 clones, 85% of them seen only once. The data originate from a study of blood T cell repertoires in COVID-19. Trimming took off 7 bases at V and 1 base at J, with 12 bases between the two ends. CDR3 length: 13 residues. Germline V gene sequence: CDR1 SQVTM, CDR2 ANQGSEA. The V call is TRBV29-1, the J call TRBJ2-3; D is possibly TRBD1 or TRBD2 (6 bases each). The origin of this receptor is a man aged 50 or older who had recovered from COVID-19. The material sequenced was peripheral blood. The CDR3 sequence is CSARDIRTDTQYF. Here the CDR3 DNA reads TGCAGCGCGCGGGACATCCGCACAGATACGCAGTATTTT.